This entry concerns a single TCR beta chain. Only in-frame clones appear in the TCRdb table, and some are missing; sequencing was by immunoSEQ multiplex PCR. The repertoire has 250,000 to 300,000 clones, about four fifths of them found once; the top ten carry under 3%. These data come from a study of blood T cell repertoires in COVID-19. The wider study: The study drew acute and convalescent COVID-19 samples from the United States, Italy and Spain. T cells, B-cell-depleted T cells, or PBMCs provided the cDNA or gDNA that served as material.

The V gene lost 2 bases and the J gene lost 0 bases, with 6 bases spanning the gap. Germline-derived CDR1 and CDR2 are SGHNT and YENEEA. This CDR3 comprises 14 residues. The TCR was taken from a woman aged 55-75 years with active or convalescent COVID-19. Sequenced input: peripheral blood. The V call is TRBV11-3, the J call TRBJ2-3; D perhaps matches TRBD1 (5 bases). CDR3 in DNA: TGTGCCAGCAGCTTACAGGGTAGCACAGATACGCAGTATTTT. This gives the protein CASSLQGSTDTQYF.